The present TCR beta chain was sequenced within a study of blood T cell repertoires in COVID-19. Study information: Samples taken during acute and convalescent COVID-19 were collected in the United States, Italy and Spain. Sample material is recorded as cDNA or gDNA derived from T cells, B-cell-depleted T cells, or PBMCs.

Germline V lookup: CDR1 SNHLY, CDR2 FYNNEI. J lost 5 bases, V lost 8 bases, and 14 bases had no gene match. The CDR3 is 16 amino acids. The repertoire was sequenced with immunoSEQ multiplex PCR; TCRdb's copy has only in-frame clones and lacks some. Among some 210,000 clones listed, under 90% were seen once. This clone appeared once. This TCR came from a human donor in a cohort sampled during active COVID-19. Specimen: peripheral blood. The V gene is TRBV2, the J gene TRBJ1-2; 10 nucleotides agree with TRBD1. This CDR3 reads CASYSGTGVPSYGYTF. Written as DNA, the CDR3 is TGTGCCAGCTATAGTGGGACAGGGGTCCCATCATATGGCTACACCTTC. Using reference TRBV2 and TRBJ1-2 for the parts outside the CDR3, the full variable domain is EPEVTQTPSHQVTQMGQEVILRCVPISNHLYFYWYRQILGQKVEFLVSFYNNEISEKSEIFDDQFSVERPDGSNFTLKIRSTKLEDSAMYFCASYSGTGVPSYGYTFGSGTRLTVV.